These 15 T cell receptor beta chains were all obtained from the same sample, sequenced in a study of T cells after yellow fever vaccination (dated 2019 in TCRdb). What the treatment or condition label conveys for this sample: live attenuated yellow fever vaccine strain. Preparation of the library involved 5' RACE. This sample was sequenced with an Illumina NovaSeq 6000. The public reads were quality trimmed at Q25 with fastp and then assembled into clones with MiXCR by TCRdb, keeping productive beta chains. CDR3 protein sequences are deduplicated, and each keeps its most common genes and DNA. The sample includes approximately 250,000 distinct CDR3 sequences, with approximately 3.5% observed a single time. The ten most abundant clones make up around 19% of the sample. The sequencing used PBMCs, collected 15 days after the yellow fever booster vaccination. These receptors all stem from a man aged 18 to 29 who received the YFV17D yellow fever vaccine.

This clonotype came up many times. The chain recombines TRBV6-6 with TRBJ1-5; D uncertain. This CDR3 comprises 12 residues. Germline V gene data show CDR1 as MNHNY and CDR2 as SVGAGI (reference sequence). V was cut by 6 bases and J by 7 bases, with 10 bases left in between. CDR3 region: CASRRRPQPQHF. CDR3 DNA: TGTGCCAGCAGGCGGCGTCCCCAGCCCCAGCATTTT.

This clonotype showed up many times. The chain joins TRBV30 to TRBJ2-3; the D gene is possibly TRBD1 (6 bases). CDR1 is GTSNPN and CDR2 is SVGIG in the germline V gene (reference sequence). V gave up 4 bases and J gave up 6 bases, with 8 bases separating them. CDR3 length: 11 amino acids. CDR3 bases: TGTGCCTGGAACAGGGCGGATACGCAGTATTTT. It translates to CAWNRADTQYF.

This clonotype has ten or more counts. J is TRBJ2-3 and V is TRBV7-8; 9 bases agree with TRBD2. CDR1 SGHVS and CDR2 FQNEAQ come from the germline V gene. The CDR3 length is 18 residues. V trimming: 5 bases; J trimming: 5 bases; junction bases outside the gene matches: 17. This chain's CDR3 is CASSPRIAGDRGEDTQYF. CDR3 nucleotides: TGTGCCAGCAGCCCGAGGATAGCGGGGGACCGCGGGGAAGATACGCAGTATTTT.

The sample holds many counts of this clonotype. The chain links TRBV7-2 to TRBJ1-2, with D unresolved. Germline assignment: CDR1 SGHTA and CDR2 FQGNSA. Trimming removed 1 base at V and 1 base at J, with 4 bases between. CDR3 length: 13 residues. CDR3 sequence (DNA): TGTGCCAGCAGCTTAGGGTTTAACTATGGCTACACCTTC. Amino acids: CASSLGFNYGYTF.

In its sample, this clonotype was seen many times. This rearrangement joins TRBV6-4 to TRBJ1-6; D may be TRBD1 (5 bases). This CDR3 has 17 residues. Germline V gene sequence: CDR1 MRHNA, CDR2 SNTAGT. V was trimmed by 10 bases and J by 11 bases, leaving 30 bases between them. The CDR3 DNA reads as TGTGCCACTCCGACGGGGGACCAAGCCCTGGCGGGTGCACCCCTCCACTTT. It encodes CATPTGDQALAGAPLHF.

With respect to this clonotype: It may be a read error: a sequence one base away is much more abundant. J is TRBJ1-2 and V is TRBV6-1; D unclear. The CDR3 spans 12 residues. Germline values: CDR1 MNHNS, CDR2 SASEGT. The CDR3 sequence: CASSGGNSGYTF. For the CDR3, the DNA is TGTGCCAGCAGTGGAGGGAACTCTGGCTACACCTTC.

This clonotype was observed at least ten times. This chain connects TRBV7-2 to TRBJ2-1, with a tentative D call TRBD2 (6 bases). V dropped 5 bases and J dropped 2 bases, with 13 bases sitting between them. This CDR3 region has 15 residues. The germline CDR1 and CDR2 sequences are SGHTA and FQGNSA. In DNA, the CDR3 is TGTGCCAGCAGCCTCGATCCGGGGGCCTACAATGAGCAGTTCTTC. Protein sequence: CASSLDPGAYNEQFF.

Many counts were recorded for this clonotype. The chain links TRBV7-3 to TRBJ2-5; D gene ambiguous. CDR1 is SGHTA, CDR2 FQGTGA, per germline. The germline V and J ends were trimmed by 6 bases and 4 bases, with 12 bases remaining between them. This CDR3 is built from 13 residues. Here the CDR3 DNA reads TGTGCCAGCAGTGGACGGCCGCGAGAGACCCAGTACTTC. Protein: CASSGRPRETQYF.

This clonotype was picked up many times. Here the CDR3 DNA reads TGTGCCAGCAGCCGCCGGGGAACCCACCATTATTTCACAGATACGCAGTATTTT. Protein: CASSRRGTHHYFTDTQYF. The V gene is TRBV7-9, the J gene TRBJ2-3; possible D gene TRBD2, 5 bases. Per germline, CDR1 SEHNR and CDR2 FQNEAQ (reference sequence). The V end was cut by 5 bases, the J end by 2 bases, with 23 bases between. CDR3 length: 18 amino acids.

The V call is TRBV3-1, the J call TRBJ1-2; D gene ambiguous. Germline values: CDR1 LGHDT, CDR2 YNNKEL (reference sequence). The CDR3 loop spans 12 amino acids. The V end was cut by 4 bases, the J end by 8 bases, with 11 bases between. The CDR3, as DNA: TGTGCCAGCAGCCGATTCTCGGGGGGCTACACCTTC. This codes for CASSRFSGGYTF.

This clonotype was counted ten times or more. The chain uses TRBV20-1 and TRBJ2-1, with 11 bases that match TRBD2. The CDR3 covers 14 residues. Trimming cost V 4 bases and J 4 bases; bases outside gene matches: 3. Per the germline V gene, CDR1 is DFQATT and CDR2 is SNEGSKA (reference sequence). In nucleotides, the CDR3 is TGCAGTGCTACTCGGACTAGCGGGTACAATGAGCAGTTCTTC. Protein sequence: CSATRTSGYNEQFF.

This clonotype was seen at least ten times. A read error may produce the germline difference seen at one junction end. The chain is built from TRBV5-1 and TRBJ2-7; either TRBD1 or TRBD2 may supply D (5 bases each). CDR3 length: 15 residues. From germline, CDR1 is SGHRS and CDR2 YFSETQ. Here the CDR3 reads CASSRTGTDSYEQYF. The CDR3 nucleotides are TGCGCCAGCAGCCGCACCGGGACGGATAGCTACGAACAGTACTTC.

This clonotype was seen ten or more times. A read error may account for a junction end that differs from germline. This chain links TRBV4-2 with TRBJ1-2; weak D call: TRBD1 (5 bases). Germline CDR1 is LGHNA and CDR2 is YNFKEQ. The CDR3 consists of 14 residues. The CDR3 loop reads CASGQGEWHDGYTF. Written as DNA, the CDR3 is TGTGCCAGCGGCCAGGGAGAGTGGCATGATGGCTACACCTTC.

This clonotype was observed a few times. The chain employs TRBV28 and TRBJ1-2, with TRBD1 matching 7 bases. In germline, CDR1 is MDHEN, CDR2 SYDVKM. J gave up 10 bases and V 5 bases, and 7 bases lay outside the gene matches. The CDR3 length is 12 residues. For the CDR3, the DNA is TGTGCCAGCAGTAGGGGGCGGTCGGTCTACACCTTC. It codes for CASSRGRSVYTF.

This clonotype was counted ten times or more. The gene calls are TRBV12-3 or TRBV12-4 and TRBJ2-1; the D is unclear. The CDR3 is made up of 13 amino acids. V was pared by 7 bases and J by 6 bases, with 13 bases between. CDR3 amino acids: CASTLARPNEQFF. CDR3 sequence (DNA): TGTGCCAGCACCCTGGCCAGGCCCAATGAGCAGTTCTTC.